Sequencing of this T cell receptor beta chain was carried out in a study of T cells in Graves' hyperthyroidism and ophthalmopathy (dated by TCRdb to the late 2010s). The study in broad terms: Peripheral blood was collected at initial diagnosis, before any treatment. TCR V-J signatures able to tell the groups apart were searched for in a discovery cohort of approximately 95 patients, of whom over 40 had Graves' ophthalmopathy and roughly 57 had stable Graves' hyperthyroidism. An independent validation cohort of around 19 hyperthyroidism patients and some 15 patients who later progressed to ophthalmopathy tested prospective prediction of ophthalmopathy. The approximately 100 discovery patients were randomly divided into training and test sets at a 7:3 ratio. In about 6 Graves' hyperthyroidism patients, the study also compared T-cell repertoires from thyroid tissue with T-cell repertoires from blood. After blood sampling, hyperthyroidism patients were treated with methimazole at a starting dose of 30 mg daily, and ophthalmopathy patients were treated with high-dose intravenous methylprednisolone. TCR Vbeta CDR3 sequencing of 130 to 150 peripheral blood samples (around 45 ophthalmopathy, 70 to 85 hyperthyroidism and some 17 progressor patients) is reported in the paper. Study-wide findings and limitations: During validation, the model predicted progression to ophthalmopathy a median of around 6 months ahead of onset, with more than 55% sensitivity and around 72% specificity. Sample size was not statistically predetermined, and blinding of investigators to group allocation was not performed. In cross-validation, a model built on a 13 V-J signature told ophthalmopathy apart from stable hyperthyroidism with under 90% sensitivity and roughly 81% specificity, and in testing the same model reached 80%/75%. Blood samples also contained most of the expanded thyroid clonotypes (frequency above 0.001), which suggests that blood repertoires may reflect thyroid immune responses.

In the ophthalmopathy patients, disease was moderately to severely active, with a Clinical Activity Score of 3 or more, a NOSPECS grade of 4 or more, and a duration of less than 3 months. Any patient with an uncontrolled infection, another autoimmune disease, pregnancy or lactation was excluded. Diagnoses were established on the basis of clinical symptoms, serum thyroxine and TRAb, thyroid ultrasound, and orbital computed tomography. Ficoll-Paque density gradient centrifugation was used to isolate PBMCs from about 10 ml of fresh peripheral blood. Trizol reagent was used to extract total RNA, and RNA quality was then checked on an Agilent 2100 Bioanalyzer. This clonotype was observed at least ten times. Its binding antigen is unknown. Nothing much larger sits one base from this clone, and base qualities are not available. The TCR beta CDR3 regions were amplified from the RNA transcripts. A first-round RT-PCR of the TCR CDR3 used the HTBI primer set with the Qiagen OneStep RT-PCR kit. Libraries were constructed in a second round of multiplex PCR, after which size selection and purification were performed. The libraries were sequenced on an Illumina HiSeq2000 using paired-end 100 bp reads. The study's processing was this. Raw data were processed with SOAPnuke, discarding reads with adapters, uncalled bases, mean Phred below 15, or no exact constant-primer or identifier match. COPE v1.2.5 was used to merge the high-quality paired reads, and each unique nucleotide sequence was defined as a clonotype. MiTCR v1.1 was used to align the clonotypes against IMGT TRBV, TRBD and TRBJ reference segments. Analysis was restricted to V-J combinations with a frequency above 0.0001, which covered about 99% of repertoires. A TCS score was defined as the ratio of F50 (clonal expansion) to E x V (chaos), with BLOSUM62-based TCRdist applied between CDR3 peptides within each V-J. Welch's t-statistics and random forest reduced just over 500 V-J features to some 14, which were used in a naive Bayes classifier (R e1071). TCRdb ran its own pipeline on the public reads, namely fastp trimming at Q25 and MiXCR clone calling, and kept in-frame beta chains. Merged by CDR3 protein, the rows form single entries marked with the most common genes and DNA. TCRdb, not the authors, supplied the V and J calls. The sample has roughly 640,000 distinct CDR3 sequences on record, about 16% of them singletons. The biggest ten clones account for roughly 3.5% of the sample.

Specimen: blood. This TCR derives from a woman aged 40 to 50 with Graves' ophthalmopathy.

The nucleotide sequence reads as follows: TGTGCCAGCAGTGTTCAGAGCAACACCGGGGAGCTGTTTTTT. It translates to CASSVQSNTGELFF. This chain joins TRBV2 to TRBJ2-2, with the D gene uncertain. Taken from cysteine to phenylalanine, the CDR3 has 14 residues. Solely the CDR3 DNA is kept, with 42 bases framed from the first base. CDR1 and CDR2, per the germline V gene, are SNHLY and FYNNEI. V and J lose 4 bases and 2 bases, and a span of 8 bases separates them.